The 15 T cell receptor beta chains given below trace back to one sample, sequenced in a study of CD8+ T cells in alopecia areata. The sequencing template was cDNA reverse transcribed from extracted RNA. Repertoires were generated with immunoSEQ multiplex PCR, while TCRdb's copy carries only in-frame clones and drops some. This table has around 140,000 clones, 40% to 55% appearing once. The source was CD4+ T cells sorted from blood, collected at week 0. Every receptor here comes from a human donor with alopecia areata.

This rearrangement joins TRBV6-6 to TRBJ2-7; 12 nucleotides agree with TRBD2. CDR1 is MNHNY and CDR2 is SVGAGI in the germline V gene (reference sequence). This CDR3 comprises 16 residues. J lost 5 bases, V lost 6 bases, and 11 bases had no gene match. The CDR3, as DNA: TGTGCCAGCAGACTAGCGGGAGGTCTGGTATACCACGAGCAGTACTTC. This translates into CASRLAGGLVYHEQYF.

The rearrangement joins TRBV30 to TRBJ1-3; no clear D gene. V lost 4 bases and J lost 0, with 16 bases in between. This CDR3 has 16 amino acids. Germline V gives CDR1 GTSNPN, CDR2 SVGIG (reference sequence). The CDR3: CAWTPQRGVSGNTIYF. CDR3 DNA sequence: TGTGCCTGGACCCCTCAACGGGGAGTCTCTGGAAACACCATATATTTT.

This clone was recorded only once. This sequence joins TRBV4-3 and TRBJ1-1; D is uncertain. The CDR3 loop spans 15 amino acids. The V end was cut by 0 bases, the J end by 3 bases, with 11 bases between. Germline V gene data show CDR1 as LGHNA and CDR2 as YSLEER. The CDR3 spells CASSQDFGGYTEAFF. The CDR3 nucleotides read TGCGCCAGCAGCCAAGATTTTGGCGGTTACACTGAAGCTTTCTTT.

This chain connects TRBV7-8 to TRBJ2-3; D not resolved. Trimming removed 2 bases at V and 8 bases at J, with 5 bases between. The length of the CDR3 is 11 residues. From germline, CDR1 is SGHVS and CDR2 FQNEAQ. The DNA for the CDR3 is TGTGCCAGCAGCTTAAAGGCTACGCAGTATTTT. It yields the protein CASSLKATQYF.

This clone has a handful of counts. CDR3 nucleotide sequence: TGTGCCAGCAGCTCCCGCCAGGCCGGGGAGCTGTTTTTT. It translates to CASSSRQAGELFF. The J gene is TRBJ2-2, the V gene TRBV11-2; D unresolved. Per germline, CDR1 SGHAT and CDR2 FQNNGV. Deletions cut 4 bases from V and 6 bases from J, with 9 bases between. This CDR3 has 13 residues.

The chain combines TRBV30 with TRBJ1-1; D gene uncertain. Trimming left V 5 bases short and J 1 base short, with 11 bases between. This CDR3 has 13 residues. Germline CDR1 GTSNPN, CDR2 SVGIG (reference sequence). Here the CDR3 DNA reads TGTGCCTGGTTGGGATGGCCGAACACTGAAGCTTTCTTT. Its translation is CAWLGWPNTEAFF.

In this sample, this clone turned up once. The chain carries TRBV30 and TRBJ2-7; 9 bases are a match to TRBD2. This CDR3 is 16 amino acids long. J was trimmed by 4 bases and V by 3 bases; bases with no gene match: 13. Germline V gene lookup returns CDR1 GTSNPN and CDR2 SVGIG (reference sequence). The CDR3 DNA is TGTGCCTGGAGCGTCGGGGGCGGGAGGGCTAGGTACGAGCAGTACTTC. It specifies CAWSVGGGRARYEQYF. Full variable domain (rest looked up from reference TRBV30 and TRBJ2-7): SQTIHQWPATLVQPVGSPLSLECTVEGTSNPNLYWYRQAAGRGLQLLFYSVGIGQISSEVPQNLSASRPQDRQFILSSKKLLLSDSGFYLCAWSVGGGRARYEQYFGPGTRLTVT.

This clone was observed a handful of times. This chain links TRBV29-1 with TRBJ1-2, with D hard to call. The CDR3 runs to 13 residues. The V end was cut by 5 bases, the J end by 6 bases, with 16 bases between. Germline CDR1 SQVTM, CDR2 ANQGSEA. Written as DNA, the CDR3 is TGCAGCGTTCTAGGCGGATTGAGGGATGGCTACACCTTC. It translates to CSVLGGLRDGYTF.

This clone was seen a handful of times. The DNA of the CDR3 is TGTGCCAGCAGCTTAAGTGCAGGAGGAAACACCATATATTTT. This codes for CASSLSAGGNTIYF. The J gene is TRBJ1-3, the V gene TRBV7-9; D is unclear. Trimming pared 2 bases from V and 4 bases from J, leaving 9 bases between. Germline-derived CDR1 and CDR2 are SEHNR and FQNEAQ (reference sequence). CDR3 size: 14 residues.

J is TRBJ2-3 and V is TRBV5-4, with TRBD2 matching 7 bases. This CDR3 contains 13 residues. V shed 7 bases and J 4 bases; nucleotides not matched to a gene: 6. Germline CDR1 SGHNT, CDR2 YYREEE (reference sequence). The DNA of the CDR3 is TGTGCCAGCCCCCGGCGGGAGTCAGATACGCAGTATTTT. Its translation is CASPRRESDTQYF.

This clone was counted a single time. The chain couples TRBV6-6 to TRBJ2-2; TRBD2 is a possible D gene (5 bases). Between the trimmed V and J ends, which lost 3 bases and 10 bases, there was a span of 12 bases. The CDR3 consists of 13 residues. Per the germline V gene, CDR1 is MNHNY and CDR2 is SVGAGI (reference sequence). This CDR3 reads CASSYTTGLELFF. CDR3 in DNA: TGTGCCAGCAGTTATACAACGGGGTTGGAGCTGTTTTTT.

This clone was found once. V usage is TRBV15 and J usage is TRBJ2-7, with D possibly being TRBD2 (6 bases). Between the trimmed V and J ends, which lost 4 bases and 3 bases, there was a span of 13 bases. Germline loops: CDR1 LNHNV, CDR2 YYDKDF (reference sequence). The length of the CDR3 is 14 residues. In DNA form, the CDR3 reads TGTGCCACCAGCACGGGACTCCGGGTCTACGAGCAGTACTTC. It specifies CATSTGLRVYEQYF.

The chain employs TRBV5-1 and TRBJ1-2; 7 bases agree with TRBD1. The J segment lost 6 bases and the V segment lost 2 bases, leaving 4 bases of the junction unmatched. Germline assignment: CDR1 SGHRS and CDR2 YFSETQ. This CDR3 is built from 13 residues. The CDR3 here is CASSFTGAHGYTF. CDR3 coding DNA: TGCGCCAGCAGCTTCACAGGGGCCCATGGCTACACCTTC.

V and J are TRBV5-1 and TRBJ2-1; D is uncertain. The V and J ends lost 0 bases and 10 bases respectively, with 8 bases between them. This CDR3 has 12 residues. CDR1 and CDR2 (germline): SGHRS, YFSETQ. The CDR3 reads CASSLGLGEQFF. The CDR3 region has the DNA TGCGCCAGCAGCTTGGGGCTCGGAGAGCAGTTCTTC.

This clone was seen a few times. The genes are TRBV5-6 and TRBJ2-1; no definite D call. CDR3 length: 13 amino acids. The germline V gene has CDR1 SGHDT and CDR2 YYEEEE. Deletions cut 0 bases from V and 8 bases from J, with 9 bases between. As DNA, the CDR3 is TGTGCCAGCAGCTTGGACAACAGAGATGAGCAGTTCTTC. It encodes CASSLDNRDEQFF.